Following are 4 T cell receptor beta chains from one sample sequenced in a study of OX40 agonist ivuxolimab in advanced cancers. Sequencing used immunoSEQ multiplex PCR; TCRdb keeps in-frame clones, though not all of them. The repertoire consists of about 22,000 clones, with roughly 82% occurring once and the leading ten covering approximately 16%. The sample was CD4+ or CD8+ T cells sorted from blood, taken in a trial of the OX40 agonist ivuxolimab. The receptor set was obtained from an adult with an advanced solid tumor such as melanoma, head and neck, liver or kidney cancer.

The chain has TRBV30 and TRBJ2-7; D not resolved. V gave up 5 bases and J gave up 0 bases, with 14 bases separating them. The germline CDR1 and CDR2 sequences are GTSNPN and SVGIG (reference sequence). This CDR3 comprises 14 residues. The CDR3 coding sequence is TGTGCCTGGGGGGAACTATCTACCTCCTACGAGCAGTACTTC. It yields the protein CAWGELSTSYEQYF.

The chain couples TRBV4-2 to TRBJ2-3, with TRBD2 matching over 12 bases. V gave up 0 bases and J gave up 1 base; unmatched junction bases: 2. This CDR3 has 17 residues. Germline CDR1 and CDR2: LGHNA and YNFKEQ. Here the CDR3 DNA reads TGTGCCAGCAGCCAAGAGGCTAGCGGGGGGGGCACAGATACGCAGTATTTT. Translating it yields CASSQEASGGGTDTQYF.

The rearrangement joins TRBV19 to TRBJ2-5, with D possibly being TRBD1 (5 bases). The CDR3 runs to 15 residues. V dropped 5 bases and J dropped 4 bases, with 17 bases sitting between them. Germline values: CDR1 LNHDA, CDR2 SQIVND (reference sequence). This CDR3 reads CASSGRRAELETQYF. The CDR3 DNA is TGTGCCAGTAGTGGACGCAGGGCTGAGTTAGAGACCCAGTACTTC.

Concerning this clone: A junction end diverges from the germline sequence, so it may reflect a read error. This chain connects TRBV5-8 to TRBJ1-1; the D is unclear. The CDR3 has 10 residues. CDR1 is SGHTS and CDR2 is YDEGEE in the germline V gene. This chain's CDR3 is CASSNIRNTF. The CDR3 DNA reads TGTGCCAGCAGTAACATCCGGAACACTTTT.